This TCR beta chain stems from a study of shared clonotypes between healthy human individuals. Comment on this clone: The antigen is unknown.

The assay was immunoSEQ multiplex PCR, and TCRdb's table has in-frame clones only and misses some. The sample carries roughly 500,000 clones, roughly 95% recorded once. CDR3 length: 14 amino acids. In germline, CDR1 is KGHSH, CDR2 LQKENI. V was clipped by 5 bases and J by 0 bases; unmatched bases: 1. Broader study findings: Measured sharing among donors was expected to vary with sequencing depth.

Memory CD4+ cells were the fraction left after CD45RA+ naive selection. Material: naive CD4+ T cells sorted from blood. Subset of the sample: CD45RA+ positively selected. The TCR comes from a woman in her 30s in good health. The chain couples TRBV18 to TRBJ2-7, with 10 positions matching TRBD2. The CDR3 DNA reads as TGTGCCAGCTCAGGGACTAGCGACTCCTACGAGCAGTACTTC. Its translation is CASSGTSDSYEQYF.